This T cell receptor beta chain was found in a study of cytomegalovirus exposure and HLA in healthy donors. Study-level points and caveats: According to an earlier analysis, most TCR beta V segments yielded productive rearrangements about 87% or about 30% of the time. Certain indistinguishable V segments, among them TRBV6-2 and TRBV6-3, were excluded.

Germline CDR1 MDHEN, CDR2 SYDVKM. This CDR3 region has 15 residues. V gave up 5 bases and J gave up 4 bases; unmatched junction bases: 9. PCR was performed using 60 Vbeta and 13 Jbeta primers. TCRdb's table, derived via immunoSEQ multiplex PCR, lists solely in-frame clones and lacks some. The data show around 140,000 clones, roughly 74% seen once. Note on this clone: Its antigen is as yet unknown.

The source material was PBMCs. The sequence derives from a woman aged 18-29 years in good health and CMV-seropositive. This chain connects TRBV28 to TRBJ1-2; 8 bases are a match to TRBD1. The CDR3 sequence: CASSTPTGDPYGYTF. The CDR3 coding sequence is TGTGCCAGCAGTACACCGACAGGGGACCCCTATGGCTACACCTTC.